A single sample gave rise to the 11 T cell receptor beta chains below, sequenced in a study of early T cells in non-severe SARS-CoV-2 infection. One entry per CDR3 protein, called by TCRdb with MiXCR from the 5' RACE reads. This sample has approximately 50,000 distinct CDR3 sequences; around 12% occur once, and the top ten carry just over 2.5%. This material consisted of whole blood, taken at baseline. The source of these receptors is an adult who was a healthcare worker with PCR-confirmed SARS-CoV-2 infection or an uninfected control (not recorded which).

This clonotype was seen more than once but under ten times. The chain carries TRBV18 and TRBJ2-1; 11 nucleotides agree with TRBD1. J lost 8 bases, V lost 4 bases, and 13 bases had no gene match. This CDR3 is built from 17 residues. Germline values: CDR1 KGHSH, CDR2 LQKENI. The DNA for the CDR3 is TGTGCCAGCTCACTGGCGGCGGACAGGGGGCAGAGAGATGAGCAGTTCTTC. Translating it yields CASSLAADRGQRDEQFF.

This clonotype has only a few counts. This chain links TRBV7-2 with TRBJ2-1; possibly TRBD1 or TRBD2 for D (7 bases each). V lost 7 bases to trimming and J lost 7 bases, with 26 bases between them. This CDR3 spans 17 amino acids. CDR1 SGHTA and CDR2 FQGNSA come from the germline V gene. DNA of the CDR3: TGTGCCAGCACCTCTCAGGGGGGCGGGAGCTCGGGGAATGAGCAGTTCTTC. It yields the protein CASTSQGGGSSGNEQFF.

In its sample, this clonotype was seen a few times. The rearrangement uses TRBV5-4 and TRBJ2-3; 7 bases are a match to TRBD2. CDR1 is SGHNT and CDR2 is YYREEE in the germline V gene (reference sequence). Trimming at V came to 5 bases and at J to 4 bases, leaving 7 bases not matched to a gene. The CDR3 runs 14 residues. The CDR3 spells CASRQTSAADTQYF. Written as DNA, the CDR3 is TGTGCCAGCAGGCAAACTAGCGCCGCAGATACGCAGTATTTT.

V is TRBV29-1 and J is TRBJ2-2, with a tentative D call TRBD1 (6 bases). The CDR3 consists of 14 residues. From germline, CDR1 is SQVTM and CDR2 ANQGSEA. Trimming left V 6 bases short and J 3 bases short, with 14 bases between. Here the CDR3 reads CSVARDTDTGELFF. CDR3 sequence (DNA): TGCAGCGTCGCAAGGGACACTGACACCGGGGAGCTGTTTTTT.

The chain has TRBV19 and TRBJ1-4, with TRBD1 as a possible D gene (6 bases). Germline loops: CDR1 LNHDA, CDR2 SQIVND (reference sequence). The V gene lost 7 bases and the J gene lost 5 bases, with 20 bases spanning the gap. The CDR3 spans 16 residues. CDR3 nucleotide sequence: TGTGCCAGTAACAAGCCCCCACAGGGTTGGAATGAAAAACTGTTTTTT. Its protein product is CASNKPPQGWNEKLFF.

This clonotype was detected only a few times. The CDR3 sequence is CASRPPGTGTFREQYF. The CDR3 nucleotides read TGTGCCAGCAGGCCACCCGGGACAGGGACCTTTCGGGAGCAGTACTTC. The rearrangement links TRBV27 to TRBJ2-7; 9 bases map to TRBD1. J lost 7 bases, V lost 6 bases, and 16 bases had no gene match. This CDR3 is built from 16 residues. CDR1 MNHEY and CDR2 SMNVEV come from the germline V gene (reference sequence).

This clonotype showed up just a few times. The V gene is TRBV27, the J gene TRBJ2-1, with 11 bases that match TRBD2. Germline CDR1 MNHEY, CDR2 SMNVEV (reference sequence). The CDR3 spans 12 residues. J gave up 7 bases and V 7 bases, and 0 bases lay outside the gene matches. CDR3 sequence (DNA): TGTGCCAGCACTAGCGGGAGGAATGAGCAGTTCTTC. Translating gives CASTSGRNEQFF.

This clonotype was found many times. The chain has TRBV2 and TRBJ1-2; D is unclear. V was shortened by 1 base and J by 7 bases, with 13 bases between the two germline ends. Germline V CDR1 and CDR2: SNHLY, FYNNEI. The CDR3 has 14 residues. DNA of the CDR3: TGTGCCAGCAGTGAAGGGACCTCGTTGCCTGGCTACACCTTC. This encodes CASSEGTSLPGYTF.

This clonotype was observed many times. This chain connects TRBV7-2 to TRBJ2-7; TRBD2 might be the D (5 bases). Trimming left V 5 bases short and J 3 bases short, with 5 bases between. The CDR3 has 11 amino acids. Germline CDR1 SGHTA, CDR2 FQGNSA. The CDR3 DNA sequence: TGTGCCAGCAGCGGACTCTACGAGCAGTACTTC. Its translation is CASSGLYEQYF.

This clonotype showed up just a few times. This chain joins TRBV4-3 and TRBJ1-1; TRBD1 is a possible D gene (5 bases). Germline loops: CDR1 LGHNA, CDR2 YSLEER. The CDR3 spans 15 residues. With 0 bases removed from V and 3 bases from J, the gap between germline ends came to 11 bases. The chain's CDR3 is CASSQEQGSYTEAFF. DNA of the CDR3: TGCGCCAGCAGCCAAGAGCAGGGTTCTTACACTGAAGCTTTCTTT.

The rearrangement joins TRBV28 to TRBJ2-7; D could derive from TRBD1 or TRBD2 (5 bases each). From germline, CDR1 is MDHEN and CDR2 SYDVKM. CDR3 length equals 16 residues. V lost 2 bases and J 1 base, leaving 15 bases between the germline ends. The DNA for the CDR3 is TGTGCCAGCAGTTTACTCTCGGCAGGGAGATCCTACGAGCAGTACTTC. This gives the protein CASSLLSAGRSYEQYF.